This T cell receptor beta chain was sequenced during a study of PD-1 blockade in mismatch repair-deficient tumors. TCRdb's copy holds only in-frame clones and misses some; the assay was immunoSEQ multiplex PCR. This table has under 75,000 clones, approximately 88% appearing once. PCR or immunohistochemistry showed mismatch repair deficiency in every enrolled patient. TCRs were sequenced from a few patients responding to pembrolizumab. Material: peripheral blood, obtained 52 weeks after starting pembrolizumab. This receptor was obtained from an adult with mismatch repair-deficient cancer.

The CDR3 loop reads CASSVAIGGSYEQYF. The CDR3 DNA reads TGTGCCAGCAGCGTAGCGATAGGGGGCTCCTACGAGCAGTACTTC. V gene TRBV9 combines with J gene TRBJ2-7, with a possible D match to TRBD1 (6 bases). Germline CDR1 is SGDLS and CDR2 is YYNGEE. The CDR3 sequence is 15 residues long. Trimming shortened V by 0 bases and J by 0 bases, and 10 bases separated the two germline ends.